One and the same sample provided the 6 T cell receptor beta chains below, sequenced in a study of shared clonotypes between healthy human individuals. This table comes from immunoSEQ multiplex PCR, and its TCRdb copy is limited to in-frame clones, with some not included. The sample yields about 1.5 million clones, 98% seen once. The sequenced sample consisted of naive CD4+ T cells sorted from blood. Described subset: CD45RA+ positively selected. Every receptor here comes from a man aged 25-45 years in good health.

This clone was found once. The chain links TRBV28 to TRBJ2-7; 12 bases line up with TRBD2. The CDR3 has 16 residues. Germline CDR1 is MDHEN and CDR2 is SYDVKM. J gave up 1 base and V 3 bases, and 4 bases lay outside the gene matches. CDR3 residues: CASSFLTSGSSYEQYF. CDR3 sequence (DNA): TGTGCCAGCAGTTTTCTGACTAGCGGGAGTTCCTACGAGCAGTACTTC.

The chain combines TRBV18 with TRBJ2-1; D tentatively fits TRBD1 or TRBD2 (6 bases each). Germline values: CDR1 KGHSH, CDR2 LQKENI. This CDR3 contains 13 residues. Trimming removed 3 bases from V and 8 bases from J, with 11 bases in between. CDR3 bases: TGTGCCAGCTCACCGGGGGGACATTATGAGCAGTTCTTC. Protein: CASSPGGHYEQFF. Complete variable domain (other parts from reference TRBV18 and TRBJ2-1): NAGVMQNPRHLVRRRGQEARLRCSPMKGHSHVYWYRQLPEEGLKFMVYLQKENIIDESGMPKERFSAEFPKEGPSILRIQQVVRGDSAAYFCASSPGGHYEQFFGPGTRLTVL.

The chain links TRBV5-1 to TRBJ2-1; TRBD2 might be the D (6 bases). Trimming removed 3 bases at V and 2 bases at J, with 9 bases between. This CDR3 has 14 amino acids. Germline V gene data show CDR1 as SGHRS and CDR2 as YFSETQ. CDR3 sequence reads: CASSSGLTYNEQFF. The CDR3 DNA is TGCGCCAGCAGCTCTGGACTAACCTACAATGAGCAGTTCTTC.

CDR3 amino acids: CAIRLAVENNYEQYF. The CDR3 DNA is TGTGCCATCAGACTAGCAGTTGAGAACAACTACGAGCAGTACTTC. This chain links TRBV10-3 with TRBJ2-7, with a tentative D call TRBD2 (6 bases). This CDR3 spans 15 amino acids. Trimming removed 6 bases from V and 3 bases from J, with 18 bases in between. Per germline, CDR1 ENHRY and CDR2 SYGVKD.

The chain is built from TRBV7-3 and TRBJ2-7; weak D call: TRBD1 (6 bases). Per the germline V gene, CDR1 is SGHTA and CDR2 is FQGTGA. Between the trimmed V and J ends, which lost 7 bases and 2 bases, there was a span of 15 bases. The CDR3 totals 14 residues. The CDR3: CASTPPDSTYEQYF. For the CDR3, the DNA is TGTGCCAGCACTCCACCGGACAGCACCTACGAGCAGTACTTC.

The chain combines TRBV15 with TRBJ2-1; TRBD1 might be the D (5 bases). The CDR3 extends over 16 amino acids. The germline V gene has CDR1 LNHNV and CDR2 YYDKDF (reference sequence). With 1 base removed from V and 6 bases from J, the gap between germline ends came to 16 bases. The CDR3 loop is CATSRGPGEGANEQFF. CDR3 nucleotides: TGTGCCACCAGCAGAGGTCCTGGGGAAGGGGCCAATGAGCAGTTCTTC.